The entry below describes one T cell receptor beta chain. These data come from a study of blood T cell repertoires in COVID-19. Deletions cut 5 bases from V and 2 bases from J, with 12 bases between. Germline assignment: CDR1 LGHDT and CDR2 YNNKEL (reference sequence). This CDR3 contains 14 residues. Produced via immunoSEQ multiplex PCR; TCRdb's table is partial and in-frame only. Of about 500,000 clones in the sample, 85% to 90% were seen once. The sequence derives from a man aged 18 to 30 with COVID-19, enrolled during active disease. Material: peripheral blood. The rearrangement links TRBV3-1 (or the pseudogene TRBV3-2) to TRBJ2-5; tentative D call: TRBD2 (5 bases). The CDR3 is CASSLLAGQETQYF. CDR3 bases: TGTGCCAGCAGCTTGTTGGCGGGTCAAGAGACCCAGTACTTC.